This T cell receptor (beta chain) was sequenced during a study of radiation and T cells in renal cell carcinoma. Across the whole study: Nephrectomy followed 15 Gy stereotactic body radiation by 4 weeks.

Of note for this clone: Antigen: not known.

Germline values: CDR1 MGHRA, CDR2 YSYEKL. V lost 3 bases to trimming and J lost 6 bases; unmatched junction nucleotides: 11. The CDR3 is 16 amino acids. Data came from immunoSEQ multiplex PCR; TCRdb stores just in-frame clones and leaves some out. Of around 76,000 clones listed, roughly 87% were seen once; the top ten hold 5.8%. Overall study results and limits: Without pretreatment biopsies, baseline tumor clonotype presence was undetermined.

Noted time point: blood 2 weeks post-SBRT. The treatment was: 15 Gy SBRT to primary tumor, nephrectomy 4 weeks later. After SBRT, blood was collected at 2 and 4 weeks, plus baseline. The patient's renal cell carcinoma had clear cell pathology. The input for sequencing was blood, taken from a patient whose treatment included radiotherapy and nephrectomy. This chain joins TRBV4-1 and TRBJ2-1, with 7 bases fitting TRBD2. The source of this sequence is a man in his sixties with renal cell carcinoma. The DNA of the CDR3 is TGCGCCAGCAGCCAGACGTTGGGGGAGGGCCCCAATGAGCAGTTCTTC. Translated: CASSQTLGEGPNEQFF.